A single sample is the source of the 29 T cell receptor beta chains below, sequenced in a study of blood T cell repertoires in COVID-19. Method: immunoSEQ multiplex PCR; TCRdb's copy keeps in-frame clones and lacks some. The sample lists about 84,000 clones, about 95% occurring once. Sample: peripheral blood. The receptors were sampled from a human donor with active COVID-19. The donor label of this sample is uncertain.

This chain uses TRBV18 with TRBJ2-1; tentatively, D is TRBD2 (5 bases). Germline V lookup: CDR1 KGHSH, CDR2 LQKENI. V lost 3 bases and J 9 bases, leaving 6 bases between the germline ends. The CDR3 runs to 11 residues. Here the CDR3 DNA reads TGTGCCAGCTCACCCCGGGGTGAGCAGTTCTTC. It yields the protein CASSPRGEQFF.

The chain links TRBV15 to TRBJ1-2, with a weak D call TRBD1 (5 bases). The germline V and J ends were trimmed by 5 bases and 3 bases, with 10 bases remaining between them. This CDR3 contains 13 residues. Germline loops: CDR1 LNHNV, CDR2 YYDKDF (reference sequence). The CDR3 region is CATSGGLHYGYTF. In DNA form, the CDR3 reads TGTGCCACCAGCGGGGGACTACACTATGGCTACACCTTC.

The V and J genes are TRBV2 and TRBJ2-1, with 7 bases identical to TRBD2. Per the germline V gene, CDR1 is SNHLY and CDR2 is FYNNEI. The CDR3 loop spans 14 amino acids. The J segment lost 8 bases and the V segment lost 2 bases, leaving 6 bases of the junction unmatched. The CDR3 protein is CASSERRERYEQFF. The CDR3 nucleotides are TGTGCCAGCAGTGAACGGCGGGAGAGGTATGAGCAGTTCTTC. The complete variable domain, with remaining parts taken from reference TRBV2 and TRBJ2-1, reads EPEVTQTPSHQVTQMGQEVILRCVPISNHLYFYWYRQILGQKVEFLVSFYNNEISEKSEIFDDQFSVERPDGSNFTLKIRSTKLEDSAMYFCASSERRERYEQFFGPGTRLTVL.

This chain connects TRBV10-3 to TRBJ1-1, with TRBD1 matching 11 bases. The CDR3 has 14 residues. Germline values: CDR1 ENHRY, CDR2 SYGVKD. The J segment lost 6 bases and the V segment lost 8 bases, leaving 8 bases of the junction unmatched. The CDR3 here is CAIGGQGGLAEAFF. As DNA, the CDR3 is TGTGCCATCGGGGGACAGGGGGGCCTAGCTGAAGCTTTCTTT.

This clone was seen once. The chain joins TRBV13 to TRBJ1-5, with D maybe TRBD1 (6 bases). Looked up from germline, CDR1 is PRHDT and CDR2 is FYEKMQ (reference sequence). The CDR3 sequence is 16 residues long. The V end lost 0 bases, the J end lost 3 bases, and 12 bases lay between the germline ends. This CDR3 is CASSLGRTEINQPQHF. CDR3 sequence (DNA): TGTGCCAGCAGCTTAGGCCGGACAGAAATCAATCAGCCCCAGCATTTT.

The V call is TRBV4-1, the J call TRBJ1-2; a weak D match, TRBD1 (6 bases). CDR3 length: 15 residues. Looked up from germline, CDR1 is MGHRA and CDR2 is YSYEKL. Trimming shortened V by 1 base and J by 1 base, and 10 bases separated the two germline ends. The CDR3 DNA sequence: TGCGCCAGCAGCCAAGGGACAGCCTTTAACTATGGCTACACCTTC. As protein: CASSQGTAFNYGYTF.

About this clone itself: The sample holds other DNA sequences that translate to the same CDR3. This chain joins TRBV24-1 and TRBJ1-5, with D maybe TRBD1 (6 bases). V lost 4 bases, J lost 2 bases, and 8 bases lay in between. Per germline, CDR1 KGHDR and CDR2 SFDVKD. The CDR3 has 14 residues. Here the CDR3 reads CATSESGGNQPQHF. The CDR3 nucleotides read TGTGCCACCAGTGAATCAGGGGGCAATCAGCCCCAGCATTTT.

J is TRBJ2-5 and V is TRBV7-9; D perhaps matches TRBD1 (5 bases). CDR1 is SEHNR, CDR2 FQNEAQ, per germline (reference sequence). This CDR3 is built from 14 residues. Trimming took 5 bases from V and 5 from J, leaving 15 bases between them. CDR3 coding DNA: TGTGCCAGCAGCAGGCAGGGATACACGGAGACCCAGTACTTC. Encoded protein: CASSRQGYTETQYF.

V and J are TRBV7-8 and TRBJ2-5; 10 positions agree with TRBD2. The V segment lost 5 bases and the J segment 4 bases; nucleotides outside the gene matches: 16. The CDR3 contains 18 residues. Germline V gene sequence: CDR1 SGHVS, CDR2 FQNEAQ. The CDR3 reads CASSPPRRLAGAIETQYF. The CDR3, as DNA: TGTGCCAGCAGCCCCCCACGTCGGCTAGCGGGAGCCATAGAGACCCAGTACTTC.

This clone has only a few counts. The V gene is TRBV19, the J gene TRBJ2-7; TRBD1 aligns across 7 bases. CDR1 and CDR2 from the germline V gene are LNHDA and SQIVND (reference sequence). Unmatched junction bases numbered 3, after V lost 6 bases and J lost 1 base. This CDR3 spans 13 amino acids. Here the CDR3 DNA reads TGTGCCAGTAGCGAGACAGGGTCCTACGAGCAGTACTTC. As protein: CASSETGSYEQYF.

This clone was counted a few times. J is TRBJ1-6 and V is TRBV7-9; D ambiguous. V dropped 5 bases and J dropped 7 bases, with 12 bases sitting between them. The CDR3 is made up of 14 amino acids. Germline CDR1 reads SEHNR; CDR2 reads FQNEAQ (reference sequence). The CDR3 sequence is CASSLQRVNSPLHF. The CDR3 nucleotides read TGTGCCAGCAGCCTACAGAGGGTAAATTCACCCCTCCACTTT.

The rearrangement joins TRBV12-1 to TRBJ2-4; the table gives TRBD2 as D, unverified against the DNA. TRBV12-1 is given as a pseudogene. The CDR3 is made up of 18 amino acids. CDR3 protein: CASSFVGTSGGAKNIQYF. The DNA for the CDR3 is TGTGCCAGCAGCTTTGTCGGGACTAGCGGGGGTGCCAAAAACATTCAGTACTTC.

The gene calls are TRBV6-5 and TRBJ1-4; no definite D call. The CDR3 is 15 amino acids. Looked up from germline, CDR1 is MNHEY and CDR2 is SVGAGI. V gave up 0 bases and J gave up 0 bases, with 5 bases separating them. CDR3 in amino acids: CASSYSLATNEKLFF. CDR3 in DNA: TGTGCCAGCAGTTACTCTCTAGCAACTAATGAAAAACTGTTTTTT.

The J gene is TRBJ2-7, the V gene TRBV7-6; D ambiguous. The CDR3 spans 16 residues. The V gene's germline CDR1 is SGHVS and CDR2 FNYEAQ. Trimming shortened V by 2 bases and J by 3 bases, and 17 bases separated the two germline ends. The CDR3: CASSLLSGQVLYEQYF. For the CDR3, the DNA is TGTGCCAGCAGCTTACTTTCCGGCCAGGTCCTCTACGAGCAGTACTTC.

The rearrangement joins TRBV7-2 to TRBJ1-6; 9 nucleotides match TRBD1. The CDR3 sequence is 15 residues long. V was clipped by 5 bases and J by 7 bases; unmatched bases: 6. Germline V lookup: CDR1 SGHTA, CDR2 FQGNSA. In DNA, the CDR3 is TGTGCCAGCAGCACTGGGACAGGGCGGAATTCACCCCTCCACTTT. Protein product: CASSTGTGRNSPLHF.

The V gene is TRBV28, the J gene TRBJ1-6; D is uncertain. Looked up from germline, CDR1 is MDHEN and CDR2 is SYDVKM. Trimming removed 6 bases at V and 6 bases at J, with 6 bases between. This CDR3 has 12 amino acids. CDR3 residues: CASSPSNSPLHF. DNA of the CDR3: TGTGCCAGCAGCCCTAGTAATTCACCCCTCCACTTT. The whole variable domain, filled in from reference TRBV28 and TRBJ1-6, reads DVKVTQSSRYLVKRTGEKVFLECVQDMDHENMFWYRQDPGLGLRLIYFSYDVKMKEKGDIPEGYSVSREKKERFSLILESASTNQTSMYLCASSPSNSPLHFGNGTRLTVT.

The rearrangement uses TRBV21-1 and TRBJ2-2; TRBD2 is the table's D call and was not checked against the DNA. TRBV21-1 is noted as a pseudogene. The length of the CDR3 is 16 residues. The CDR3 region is CASSQRGDPNTGELFF. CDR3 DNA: TGTGCCAGCAGCCAGCGCGGGGATCCGAACACCGGGGAGCTGTTTTTT.

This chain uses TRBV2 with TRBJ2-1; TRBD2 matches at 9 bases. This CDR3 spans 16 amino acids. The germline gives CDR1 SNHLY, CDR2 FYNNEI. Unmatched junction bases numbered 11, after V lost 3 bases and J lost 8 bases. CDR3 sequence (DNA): TGTGCCAGCAGTGATGTGGGAGCGGGGGGTCTCGATGAGCAGTTCTTC. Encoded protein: CASSDVGAGGLDEQFF.

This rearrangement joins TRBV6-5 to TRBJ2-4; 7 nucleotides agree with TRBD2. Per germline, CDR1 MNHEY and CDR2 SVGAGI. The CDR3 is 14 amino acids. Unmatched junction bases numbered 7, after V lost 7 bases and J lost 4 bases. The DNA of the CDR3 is TGTGCCAGCATTCTCGGGGGGATAAAAAACATTCAGTACTTC. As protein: CASILGGIKNIQYF.

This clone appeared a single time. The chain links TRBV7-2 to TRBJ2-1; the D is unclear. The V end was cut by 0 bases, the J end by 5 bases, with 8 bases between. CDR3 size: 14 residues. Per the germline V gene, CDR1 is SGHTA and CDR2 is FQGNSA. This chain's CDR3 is CASSLARENNEQFF. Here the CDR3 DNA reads TGTGCCAGCAGCTTAGCCCGAGAAAACAATGAGCAGTTCTTC.

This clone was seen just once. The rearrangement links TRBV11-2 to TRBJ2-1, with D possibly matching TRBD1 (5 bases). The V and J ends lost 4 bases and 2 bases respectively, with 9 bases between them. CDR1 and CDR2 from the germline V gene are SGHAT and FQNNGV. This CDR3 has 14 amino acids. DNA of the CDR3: TGTGCCAGCAGCTATAGGGGTACCTACAATGAGCAGTTCTTC. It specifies CASSYRGTYNEQFF. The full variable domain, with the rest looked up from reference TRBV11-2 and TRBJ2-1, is EAGVAQSPRYKIIEKRQSVAFWCNPISGHATLYWYQQILGQGPKLLIQFQNNGVVDDSQLPKDRFSAERLKGVDSTLKIQPAKLEDSAVYLCASSYRGTYNEQFFGPGTRLTVL.

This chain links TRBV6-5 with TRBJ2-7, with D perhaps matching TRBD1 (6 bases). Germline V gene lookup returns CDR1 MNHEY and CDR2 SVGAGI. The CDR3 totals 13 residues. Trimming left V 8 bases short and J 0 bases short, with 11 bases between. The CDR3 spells CASRVGASYEQYF. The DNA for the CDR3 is TGTGCCAGCCGCGTGGGGGCCTCCTACGAGCAGTACTTC.

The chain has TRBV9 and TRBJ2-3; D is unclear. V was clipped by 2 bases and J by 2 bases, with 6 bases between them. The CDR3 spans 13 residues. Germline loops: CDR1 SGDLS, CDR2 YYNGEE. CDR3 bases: TGTGCCAGCAGCGTGTCTCTCACAGATACGCAGTATTTT. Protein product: CASSVSLTDTQYF. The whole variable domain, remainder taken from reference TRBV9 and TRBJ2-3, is DSGVTQTPKHLITATGQRVTLRCSPRSGDLSVYWYQQSLDQGLQFLIQYYNGEERAKGNILERFSAQQFPDLHSELNLSSLELGDSALYFCASSVSLTDTQYFGPGTRLTVL.

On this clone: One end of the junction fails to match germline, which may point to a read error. CDR3 residues: CASREATRTAYEQYF. CDR3 sequence (DNA): TGTGCCAGCAGGGAAGCCACCAGGACAGCCTACGAGCAGTACTTC. This chain connects TRBV6-1 to TRBJ2-7, with D maybe TRBD1 (6 bases). The CDR3 contains 15 residues. The germline V gene has CDR1 MNHNS and CDR2 SASEGT.

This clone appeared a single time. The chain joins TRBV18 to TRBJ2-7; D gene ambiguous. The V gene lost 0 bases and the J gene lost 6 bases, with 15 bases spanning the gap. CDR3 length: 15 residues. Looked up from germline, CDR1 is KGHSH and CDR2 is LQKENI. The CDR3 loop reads CASSPPYAPTGEQYF. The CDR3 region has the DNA TGTGCCAGCTCACCACCCTACGCCCCAACGGGCGAGCAGTACTTC.

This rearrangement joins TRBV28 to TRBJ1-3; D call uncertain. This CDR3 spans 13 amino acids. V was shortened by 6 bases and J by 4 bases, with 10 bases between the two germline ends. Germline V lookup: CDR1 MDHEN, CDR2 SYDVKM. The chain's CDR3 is CASSLARGNTIYF. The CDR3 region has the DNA TGTGCCAGCAGCCTAGCAAGGGGAAACACCATATATTTT.

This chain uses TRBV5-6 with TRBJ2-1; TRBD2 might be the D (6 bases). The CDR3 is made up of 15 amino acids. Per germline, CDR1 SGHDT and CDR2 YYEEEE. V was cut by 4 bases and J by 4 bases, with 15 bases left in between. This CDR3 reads CASSPIAGRYNEQFF. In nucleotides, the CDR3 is TGTGCCAGCAGCCCAATTGCCGGGAGATACAATGAGCAGTTCTTC.

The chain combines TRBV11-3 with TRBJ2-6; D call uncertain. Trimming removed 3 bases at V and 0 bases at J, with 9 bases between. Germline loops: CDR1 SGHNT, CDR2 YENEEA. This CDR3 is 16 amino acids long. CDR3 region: CASSFSGSSGANVLTF. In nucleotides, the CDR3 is TGTGCCAGCAGCTTTTCCGGTTCCTCTGGGGCCAACGTCCTGACTTTC.

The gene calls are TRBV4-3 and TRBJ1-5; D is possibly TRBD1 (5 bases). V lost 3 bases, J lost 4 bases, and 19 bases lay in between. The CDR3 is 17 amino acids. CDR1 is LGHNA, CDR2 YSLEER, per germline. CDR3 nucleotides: TGCGCCAGCAGCCACGCCCTTGGTGGGGCTGGAAATCAGCCCCAGCATTTT. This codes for CASSHALGGAGNQPQHF.